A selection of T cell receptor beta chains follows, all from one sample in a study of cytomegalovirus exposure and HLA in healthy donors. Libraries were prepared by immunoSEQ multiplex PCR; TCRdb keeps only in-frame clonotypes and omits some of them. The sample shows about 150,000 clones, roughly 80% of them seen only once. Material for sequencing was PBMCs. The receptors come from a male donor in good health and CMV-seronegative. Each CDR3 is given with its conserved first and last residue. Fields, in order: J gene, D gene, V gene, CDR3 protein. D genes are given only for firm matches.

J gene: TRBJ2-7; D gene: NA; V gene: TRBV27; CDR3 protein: CASSLGTSYEQYF
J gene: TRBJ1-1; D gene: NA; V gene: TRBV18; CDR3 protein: CASSPRRGSNTEAFF
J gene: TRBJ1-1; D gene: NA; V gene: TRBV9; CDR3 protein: CASSVVPRGSVTEAFF
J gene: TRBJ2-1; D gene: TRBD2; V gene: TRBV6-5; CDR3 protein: CASSYSAGGLNEQFF
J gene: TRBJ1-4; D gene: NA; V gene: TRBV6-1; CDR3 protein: CASSEYGTQGWGKLFF
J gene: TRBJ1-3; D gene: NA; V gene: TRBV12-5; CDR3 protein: CASGLRQGNTIYF
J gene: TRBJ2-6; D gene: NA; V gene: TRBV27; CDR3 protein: CASSGGSSGANVLTF
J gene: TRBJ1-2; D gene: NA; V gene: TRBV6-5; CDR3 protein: CASSYSSVNYGYTF
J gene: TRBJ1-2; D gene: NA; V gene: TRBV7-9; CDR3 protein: CASSPNRELGYTF
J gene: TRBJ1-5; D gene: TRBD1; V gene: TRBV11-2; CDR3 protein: CASSLGTDSNQPQHF
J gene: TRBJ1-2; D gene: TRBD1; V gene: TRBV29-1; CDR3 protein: CSVLTGAEGYTF
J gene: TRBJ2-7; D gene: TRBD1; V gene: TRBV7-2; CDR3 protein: CASSLAGTGAPYEQYF
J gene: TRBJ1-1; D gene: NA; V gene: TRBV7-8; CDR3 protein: CASSLPEGRGSTEAFF
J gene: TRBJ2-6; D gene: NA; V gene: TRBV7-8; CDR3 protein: CASSLVFGHGGANVLTF
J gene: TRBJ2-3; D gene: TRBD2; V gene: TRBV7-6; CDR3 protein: CASSPPGLGVADTQYF
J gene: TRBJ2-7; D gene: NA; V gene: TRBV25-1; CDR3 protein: CAGSEWGRVDEQYF
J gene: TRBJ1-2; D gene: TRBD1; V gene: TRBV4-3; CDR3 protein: CASSPGTGTGSGYTF
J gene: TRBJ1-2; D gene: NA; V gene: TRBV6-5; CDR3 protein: CASSYGPVYGYTF
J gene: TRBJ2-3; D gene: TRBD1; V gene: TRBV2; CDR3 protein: CAGGQALRTDTQYF
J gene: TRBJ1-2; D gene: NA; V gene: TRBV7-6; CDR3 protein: CASSLDAGLGGYTF
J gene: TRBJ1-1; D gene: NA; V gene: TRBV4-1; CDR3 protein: CASSLATRTEAFF
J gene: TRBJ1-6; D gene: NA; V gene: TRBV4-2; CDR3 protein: CASSQGGTAYNSPLHF